A single sample gave rise to the 27 T cell receptor beta chains below, sequenced in a study of Graves' ophthalmopathy and Graves' hyperthyroidism. Using RNA transcripts, the TCR beta CDR3 regions were amplified. Scientists carried out first-round RT-PCR using HTBI primers and then a second-round multiplex PCR. MiXCR, run by TCRdb on the multiplex PCR reads, gives a single entry per CDR3 protein. The sample has hundreds of thousands of distinct CDR3 sequences; roughly 41% are singletons. Sequenced: peripheral blood. All receptors come from an adult man with Graves' ophthalmopathy.

This chain joins TRBV24-1 and TRBJ2-5, with 7 bases matching TRBD1. This CDR3 is 16 amino acids long. With V trimmed by 4 bases and J by 5 bases, 12 bases remained unmatched. The germline V gene has CDR1 KGHDR and CDR2 SFDVKD. CDR3 sequence reads: CATSDQTGAPRETQYF. The CDR3 bases are TGTGCCACCAGTGACCAAACAGGGGCCCCAAGGGAGACCCAGTACTTC.

The rearrangement uses TRBV20-1 and TRBJ2-7; 7 nucleotides match TRBD2. The germline V gene has CDR1 DFQATT and CDR2 SNEGSKA (reference sequence). V was pared by 0 bases and J by 0 bases, with 5 bases of the junction left unmatched. The CDR3 length is 15 residues. CDR3 residues: CSARDGEGVSYEQYF. The CDR3 DNA reads TGCAGTGCTAGAGATGGGGAGGGCGTCTCCTACGAGCAGTACTTC.

This clonotype appeared many times. The J gene is TRBJ1-1, the V gene TRBV19, with 7 positions matching TRBD1. The J segment lost 0 bases and the V segment lost 5 bases, leaving 9 bases of the junction unmatched. CDR3 length: 16 residues. CDR1 and CDR2 from the germline V gene are LNHDA and SQIVND (reference sequence). CDR3: CASSPWTGTMNTEAFF. CDR3 bases: TGTGCCAGTAGTCCGTGGACAGGAACCATGAACACTGAAGCTTTCTTT.

In the case of this clonotype: Just one base apart from a much larger clone, this may be a read error. V is TRBV2 and J is TRBJ1-1; a weak D match, TRBD1 (5 bases). V gave up 5 bases and J gave up 1 base, with 14 bases separating them. The CDR3 sequence is 15 residues long. Germline CDR1 is SNHLY and CDR2 is FYNNEI. The CDR3 DNA follows: TGTGCCAGCAGTCAGTGGGGGTCGGGGAACACTGAAGCTTTCTTT. This translates into CASSQWGSGNTEAFF.

This clonotype was observed many times. This chain's CDR3 is CASTLGQIDTEAFF. For the CDR3, the DNA is TGTGCCAGCACCCTGGGACAGATAGACACTGAAGCTTTCTTT. This sequence joins TRBV12-3 or TRBV12-4 and TRBJ1-1; TRBD1 matches 7 bases. The CDR3 sequence is 14 residues long. The trim removed 7 bases at V and 3 bases at J, leaving 8 bases unmatched.

The chain has TRBV19 and TRBJ2-5; D remains ambiguous. V shed 7 bases and J shed 9 bases, with 21 bases lying between them. In germline, CDR1 is LNHDA, CDR2 SQIVND (reference sequence). This CDR3 comprises 14 residues. CDR3 loop: CASTIGGGIQPQYF. As DNA, the CDR3 is TGTGCCAGTACCATCGGTGGTGGGATTCAGCCCCAGTACTTC. The whole variable domain, filled in from reference TRBV19 and TRBJ2-5, reads DGGITQSPKYLFRKEGQNVTLSCEQNLNHDAMYWYRQDPGQGLRLIYYSQIVNDFQKGDIAEGYSVSREKKESFPLTVTSAQKNPTAFYLCASTIGGGIQPQYFGPGTRLLVL.

This clonotype has a handful of counts. The chain has TRBV12-5 and TRBJ1-1; D call uncertain. This CDR3 is built from 13 residues. The V and J ends lost 6 bases and 5 bases respectively, with 13 bases between them. Germline-derived CDR1 and CDR2 are LGHNT and FRNRAP. In DNA, the CDR3 is TGTGCTAGTGGGAGGGAAATTGATACTGAAGCTTTCTTT. Amino acid sequence: CASGREIDTEAFF. Looking up the rest from reference TRBV12-5 and TRBJ1-1 gives the full variable domain: DARVTQTPRHKVTEMGQEVTMRCQPILGHNTVFWYRQTMMQGLELLAYFRNRAPLDDSGMPKDRFSAEMPDATLATLKIQPSEPRDSAVYFCASGREIDTEAFFGQGTRLTVV.

In its sample, this clonotype was seen a few times. The chain recombines TRBV19 with TRBJ2-2, with D uncertain. CDR3 size: 14 residues. CDR1 and CDR2 (germline): LNHDA, SQIVND (reference sequence). The germline V and J ends were trimmed by 2 bases and 1 base, with 5 bases remaining between them. This CDR3 reads CASSISGNTGELFF. The CDR3 DNA sequence: TGTGCCAGTAGTATATCAGGGAACACCGGGGAGCTGTTTTTT.

In regard to this clonotype: Sequence at one end of the junction differs from germline and may be a read error. The chain joins TRBV7-9 to TRBJ1-1; D uncertain. Germline CDR1 reads SEHNR; CDR2 reads FQNEAQ (reference sequence). CDR3 length equals 15 residues. CDR3 nucleotides: TGCGCCAGCAGCTTGGGTCGGGTGTGGAACGCTGAAGCTTTCTTT. Translation gives CASSLGRVWNAEAFF.

This clonotype was seen a handful of times. The chain employs TRBV5-1 and TRBJ1-1; D call uncertain. This CDR3 comprises 14 residues. V gave up 0 bases and J gave up 7 bases, with 13 bases separating them. Germline CDR1 is SGHRS and CDR2 is YFSETQ. The CDR3 DNA reads TGCGCCAGCAGCTTGGGGGTTGAGTGGGGTGAAGCTTTCTTT. This codes for CASSLGVEWGEAFF.

The chain employs TRBV2 and TRBJ2-7; tentative D call: TRBD2 (7 bases). The CDR3 length is 11 residues. Germline CDR1 reads SNHLY; CDR2 reads FYNNEI. V was shortened by 11 bases and J by 5 bases, with 13 bases between the two germline ends. The CDR3 protein is CAEGGANEQYF. In DNA form, the CDR3 reads TGTGCCGAAGGGGGGGCCAACGAGCAGTACTTC.

V gene TRBV18 combines with J gene TRBJ2-7; D call uncertain. The germline V gene has CDR1 KGHSH and CDR2 LQKENI. The V end lost 0 bases, the J end lost 5 bases, and 11 bases lay between the germline ends. The CDR3 runs 14 residues. The CDR3 sequence is CASSPPISRHEQYF. The DNA for the CDR3 is TGTGCCAGCTCACCACCGATATCCCGGCACGAGCAGTACTTC.

This clonotype appeared a single time. The chain couples TRBV29-1 to TRBJ1-4; D gene ambiguous. Germline values: CDR1 SQVTM, CDR2 ANQGSEA. The CDR3 runs to 13 residues. V gave up 6 bases and J gave up 10 bases, with 18 bases separating them. The CDR3 loop is CSVAEGGLGKLFF. As DNA, the CDR3 is TGCAGCGTAGCGGAAGGAGGCCTCGGAAAACTGTTTTTT.

Many counts were recorded for this clonotype. The genes are TRBV13 and TRBJ2-7; D unresolved. The CDR3 is 13 residues long. Germline lookup yields CDR1 PRHDT and CDR2 FYEKMQ (reference sequence). With 8 bases removed from V and 2 bases from J, the gap between germline ends came to 13 bases. CDR3 in DNA: TGTGCCAGCGCTGACGGCACCACCTACGAGCAGTACTTC. Its translation is CASADGTTYEQYF.

The chain recombines TRBV29-1 with TRBJ1-1; 9 bases are a match to TRBD1. The CDR3 runs to 12 residues. Per germline, CDR1 SQVTM and CDR2 ANQGSEA. The V gene end was trimmed by 6 bases and the J gene end by 5 bases; junction bases not matched to a gene: 4. In DNA form, the CDR3 reads TGCAGCGTAAGGGACAGGGTAACTGAAGCTTTCTTT. It translates to CSVRDRVTEAFF.

On this clonotype itself: A much larger clonotype is one base distant, so this may be a read error. The genes are TRBV25-1 and TRBJ2-7; D gene unclear. Germline V CDR1 and CDR2: MGHDK, SYGVNS. The CDR3 is 16 amino acids. The CDR3 DNA is TGTGCCAGCAGCTTAGACGTTGTCGGTAGATCCTACGGGCAGTACTTC. It encodes CASSLDVVGRSYGQYF.

This clonotype was observed many times. The rearrangement joins TRBV10-3 to TRBJ1-1; TRBD1 matches at 7 bases. Trimming at V came to 0 bases and at J to 6 bases, leaving 4 bases not matched to a gene. This CDR3 comprises 14 residues. Germline CDR1 ENHRY, CDR2 SYGVKD. CDR3 amino acids: CAISESGTVPEAFF. The CDR3 DNA reads TGTGCCATCAGTGAGTCTGGGACAGTTCCTGAAGCTTTCTTT.

This clonotype was observed at least ten times. The V gene is TRBV5-1, the J gene TRBJ1-1; no reliable D call. V lost 0 bases and J 1 base, leaving 4 bases between the germline ends. CDR1 is SGHRS and CDR2 is YFSETQ in the germline V gene. This CDR3 comprises 13 residues. DNA of the CDR3: TGCGCCAGCAGCTTGGAATCGAACACTGAAGCTTTCTTT. This gives the protein CASSLESNTEAFF.

V gene TRBV5-4 combines with J gene TRBJ2-1; 8 nucleotides agree with TRBD1. Germline loops: CDR1 SGHNT, CDR2 YYREEE (reference sequence). The V segment lost 3 bases and the J segment 8 bases; nucleotides outside the gene matches: 4. The CDR3 has 13 residues. CDR3 nucleotides: TGTGCCAGCAGCTCTCAGGGGGCGGATGAGCAGTTCTTC. It encodes CASSSQGADEQFF.

The J gene is TRBJ1-1, the V gene TRBV29-1; D gene unclear. The CDR3 is 12 amino acids. Germline CDR1 is SQVTM and CDR2 is ANQGSEA. V lost 8 bases and J 0 bases, leaving 10 bases between the germline ends. CDR3 in amino acids: CSSVGVNTEAFF. For the CDR3, the DNA is TGCAGCAGCGTAGGCGTGAACACTGAAGCTTTCTTT.

This chain connects TRBV2 to TRBJ2-2; tentative D call: TRBD2 (6 bases). Germline-derived CDR1 and CDR2 are SNHLY and FYNNEI. V gave up 6 bases and J gave up 6 bases, with 14 bases separating them. This CDR3 has 14 amino acids. The CDR3 loop is CASRDGRGAGELFF. The CDR3 DNA sequence: TGTGCCAGCAGGGACGGGAGAGGGGCCGGGGAGCTGTTTTTT. Complete variable domain (other parts from reference TRBV2 and TRBJ2-2): EPEVTQTPSHQVTQMGQEVILRCVPISNHLYFYWYRQILGQKVEFLVSFYNNEISEKSEIFDDQFSVERPDGSNFTLKIRSTKLEDSAMYFCASRDGRGAGELFFGEGSRLTVL.

This rearrangement joins TRBV29-1 to TRBJ1-2; tentatively, D is TRBD1 (5 bases). Germline V gene data show CDR1 as SQVTM and CDR2 as ANQGSEA. Trimming cost V 4 bases and J 6 bases, with 9 bases left between them. CDR3 length equals 11 residues. The CDR3 DNA is TGCAGCGTTGGGACACTTAATGGCTACACCTTC. It specifies CSVGTLNGYTF.

There are a few counts of this clonotype. This chain uses TRBV11-2 with TRBJ2-7; no clear D gene. Germline values: CDR1 SGHAT, CDR2 FQNNGV. The CDR3 length is 14 residues. V gave up 1 base and J gave up 3 bases, with 10 bases separating them. The CDR3 nucleotides are TGTGCCAGCAGCTTAGCACAGAACCGCTACGAGCAGTACTTC. Translation: CASSLAQNRYEQYF.

The genes are TRBV2 and TRBJ2-6; D is possibly TRBD2 (6 bases). Between the trimmed V and J ends, which lost 8 bases and 4 bases, there was a span of 18 bases. There are 16 residues in the CDR3. Germline V gene data show CDR1 as SNHLY and CDR2 as FYNNEI. The CDR3: CASDETRGFGANVLTF. DNA for the CDR3: TGTGCCAGCGATGAGACTAGGGGTTTCGGGGCCAACGTCCTGACTTTC. Complete variable domain (other parts from reference TRBV2 and TRBJ2-6): EPEVTQTPSHQVTQMGQEVILRCVPISNHLYFYWYRQILGQKVEFLVSFYNNEISEKSEIFDDQFSVERPDGSNFTLKIRSTKLEDSAMYFCASDETRGFGANVLTFGAGSRLTVL.

About this clonotype: This may come from a read error, since a much larger clone is one base off. The V gene is TRBV7-9, the J gene TRBJ2-7, with 8 nucleotides matching TRBD1. The length of the CDR3 is 15 residues. Germline lookup yields CDR1 SEHNR and CDR2 FQNEAQ (reference sequence). CDR3 sequence reads: CASSQDRGQSYEQCF. The CDR3 DNA is TGTGCCAGCAGCCAAGACAGGGGCCAGTCCTACGAGCAGTGCTTC.

This clonotype was seen at least ten times. The chain is built from TRBV7-9 and TRBJ1-2; possibly TRBD1 for D (6 bases). The CDR3 runs 15 residues. Germline V gene lookup returns CDR1 SEHNR and CDR2 FQNEAQ (reference sequence). The V end was cut by 4 bases, the J end by 0 bases, with 12 bases between. This CDR3 is CASSSRTGPNYGYTF. CDR3 DNA: TGTGCCAGCAGCTCGAGAACAGGGCCTAACTATGGCTACACCTTC.

With respect to this clonotype: The junction departs from the called germline gene at one end, perhaps through a read error. J is TRBJ2-5 and V is TRBV7-9; possible D gene TRBD2, 6 bases. The germline CDR1 and CDR2 sequences are SEHNR and FQNEAQ (reference sequence). The CDR3 loop spans 17 amino acids. The CDR3 loop is CASGLSYRPSAQETQYF. The CDR3 bases are TGTGCCAGCGGCTTATCCTACCGCCCTAGCGCCCAAGAGACCCAGTACTTC.